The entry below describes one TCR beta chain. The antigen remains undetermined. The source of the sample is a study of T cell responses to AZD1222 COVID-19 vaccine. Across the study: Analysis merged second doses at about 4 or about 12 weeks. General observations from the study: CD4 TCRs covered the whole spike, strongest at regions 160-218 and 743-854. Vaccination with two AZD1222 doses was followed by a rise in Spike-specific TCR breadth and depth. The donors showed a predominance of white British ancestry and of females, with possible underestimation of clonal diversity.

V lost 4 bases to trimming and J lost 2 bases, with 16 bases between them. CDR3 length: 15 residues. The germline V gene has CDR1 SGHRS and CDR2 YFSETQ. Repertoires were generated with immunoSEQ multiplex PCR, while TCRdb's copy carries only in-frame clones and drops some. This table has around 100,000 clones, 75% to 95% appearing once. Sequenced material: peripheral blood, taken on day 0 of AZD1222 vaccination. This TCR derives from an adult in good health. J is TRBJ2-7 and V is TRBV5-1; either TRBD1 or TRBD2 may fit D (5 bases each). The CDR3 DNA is TGCGCCAGCAGCCGGGATGGGACGAGCACCTACGAGCAGTACTTC. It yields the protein CASSRDGTSTYEQYF.